This passage covers 6 T cell receptor beta chains from one sample sequenced in a study of T cell responses to AZD1222 COVID-19 vaccine (dated by TCRdb to the early 2020s). Library creation used the immunoSEQ multiplex PCR assay. TCRdb's version of the immuneACCESS table is confined to in-frame rearrangements and falls short of the full clone set. An unresolved V gene accounts for under half of the shortfall where checked; the remainder is of unknown origin. Counted in this sample were about 130,000 clones; roughly 90% of them appeared once. The biggest ten clones account for roughly 3% of the sample. The time point label here, explained by the study, means: about 28 days (+/-7) after the second vaccine dose. This sample comprised peripheral blood, obtained 28 days after the second AZD1222 dose. The receptors derive from an adult who received the AZD1222 COVID-19 vaccine.

The CDR3 region is CASNAGGRDEQYF. CDR3 DNA: TGTGCCAGCAACGCGGGGGGTCGGGACGAGCAGTACTTC. The V call is TRBV6-5, the J call TRBJ2-7, with 8 bases lining up with TRBD2. Germline V gene data show CDR1 as MNHEY and CDR2 as SVGAGI. V shed 7 bases and J 5 bases; nucleotides not matched to a gene: 7. The CDR3 has 13 amino acids.

This chain links TRBV11-3 with TRBJ1-1, with TRBD1 matching 8 bases. After removal of 5 bases from V and 0 bases from J, the junction contained 17 bases not matched to a gene. CDR3 length: 19 amino acids. The germline V gene has CDR1 SGHNT and CDR2 YENEEA. Here the CDR3 reads CASSPSSADRGRLNTEAFF. The DNA of the CDR3 is TGTGCCAGCAGCCCCAGTTCGGCCGACAGGGGCCGGCTGAACACTGAAGCTTTCTTT.

The chain is built from TRBV27 and TRBJ1-1; unclear D gene. Looked up from germline, CDR1 is MNHEY and CDR2 is SMNVEV (reference sequence). V lost 0 bases and J 4 bases, leaving 6 bases between the germline ends. The CDR3 loop spans 13 amino acids. CDR3 in DNA: TGTGCCAGCAGTTTATCAAGGATCACTGAAGCTTTCTTT. It codes for CASSLSRITEAFF.

The chain joins TRBV6-5 to TRBJ2-7; 7 nucleotides line up with TRBD1. The CDR3 totals 15 residues. Germline V lookup: CDR1 MNHEY, CDR2 SVGAGI. V shed 6 bases and J 5 bases; nucleotides not matched to a gene: 13. The CDR3 DNA reads as TGTGCCAGCAGACCTCTAGGGACAGCTCGCCACGAGCAGTACTTC. It codes for CASRPLGTARHEQYF.

The V call is TRBV20-1, the J call TRBJ2-1, with a possible D match to TRBD2 (5 bases). The V and J ends lost 1 base and 10 bases respectively, with 8 bases between them. The CDR3 spans 11 residues. Germline CDR1 reads DFQATT; CDR2 reads SNEGSKA (reference sequence). For the CDR3, the DNA is TGCAGTGCTAGAGTGCGGAGGGAGCAGTTCTTC. This codes for CSARVRREQFF.

The chain recombines TRBV6-2 or TRBV6-3 with TRBJ1-4, with unresolved D. This CDR3 has 13 residues. V dropped 6 bases and J dropped 8 bases, with 13 bases sitting between them. Per the germline V gene, CDR1 is MNHEY and CDR2 is SVGEGT. CDR3 residues: CASSWIGKEKLFF. The CDR3 DNA is TGTGCCAGCAGCTGGATAGGAAAAGAAAAACTGTTTTTT.